This is a list of T cell receptor beta chains from one sample in a study of vaccination effects on CD4 cells after COVID-19. Sequencing used immunoSEQ multiplex PCR; TCRdb keeps in-frame clones, though not all of them. The sample consists of 65,000 to 70,000 clones, 76% of them appearing once. These receptors' antigens are unknown. The sample in question was CD4+ T cells from PBMCs cultured with HCoV-OC43 spike peptides, obtained after COVID-19 vaccination. The receptors derive from a human donor who received a COVID-19 vaccine. Both conserved end residues are part of each CDR3. A D gene is named only where the DNA matches it firmly. Expanded clones get a size class; other rows say once, few or many, or leave the size out.

j_gene: TRBJ1-4
v_gene: TRBV10-3
d_gene: NA
abundance: NA
CDR3aa: CAISESRDANEKLFF
CDR3nt: TGTGCCATCAGTGAGTCGAGGGATGCTAATGAAAAACTGTTTTTT

j_gene: TRBJ2-6
v_gene: TRBV5-1
d_gene: TRBD1
abundance: once
CDR3aa: CASSPGTGSGANVLTF
CDR3nt: TGCGCCAGCAGCCCGGGGACAGGGAGCGGGGCCAACGTCCTGACTTTC

j_gene: TRBJ2-1
v_gene: TRBV5-6
d_gene: TRBD2
abundance: NA
CDR3aa: CASSRRGWTSGYNEQFF
CDR3nt: TGTGCCAGCAGCCGCAGGGGGTGGACTAGCGGCTACAATGAGCAGTTCTTC

j_gene: TRBJ2-3
v_gene: TRBV28
d_gene: NA
abundance: once
CDR3aa: CASSPYLDTQYF
CDR3nt: TGTGCCAGCAGTCCCTATTTGGATACGCAGTATTTT

j_gene: TRBJ2-5
v_gene: TRBV5-1
d_gene: NA
abundance: NA
CDR3aa: CASSPGPSSETQYF
CDR3nt: TGCGCCAGCAGCCCCGGGCCATCCTCGGAGACCCAGTACTTC

j_gene: TRBJ2-3
v_gene: TRBV19
d_gene: TRBD1
abundance: NA
CDR3aa: CASSIGQGGTQYF
CDR3nt: TGTGCCAGTAGTATAGGACAGGGGGGAACGCAGTATTTT

j_gene: TRBJ2-2
v_gene: TRBV7-3
d_gene: NA
abundance: NA
CDR3aa: CASSPTGIGYTGELFF
CDR3nt: TGTGCCAGCAGCCCCACAGGGATAGGATACACCGGGGAGCTGTTTTTT

j_gene: TRBJ2-5
v_gene: TRBV6-5
d_gene: TRBD2
abundance: NA
CDR3aa: CASRTPGGETQYF
CDR3nt: TGTGCCAGCAGGACCCCCGGGGGGGAGACCCAGTACTTC

j_gene: TRBJ2-5
v_gene: TRBV4-1
d_gene: NA
abundance: NA
CDR3aa: CASSQDNGGVQTQYF
CDR3nt: TGCGCCAGCAGCCAAGATAACGGCGGGGTTCAGACCCAGTACTTC

j_gene: TRBJ2-3
v_gene: TRBV6-4
d_gene: NA
abundance: NA
CDR3aa: CASREVSSLDTQYF
CDR3nt: TGTGCCAGCAGGGAGGTTTCTAGCTTGGATACGCAGTATTTT

j_gene: TRBJ1-4
v_gene: TRBV21-1
d_gene: NA
abundance: NA
CDR3aa: CASSNRPFEKLFF
CDR3nt: TGTGCCAGCAGCAACCGGCCATTTGAAAAACTGTTTTTT

j_gene: TRBJ2-2
v_gene: TRBV7-3
d_gene: NA
abundance: NA
CDR3aa: CASARERDGELFF
CDR3nt: TGTGCCAGCGCCCGGGAAAGGGACGGGGAGCTGTTTTTT

j_gene: TRBJ1-5
v_gene: TRBV3-1/TRBV3-2
d_gene: TRBD1
abundance: few
CDR3aa: CASSQQGARPQHF
CDR3nt: TGTGCCAGCAGCCAGCAGGGGGCGAGGCCCCAGCATTTT

j_gene: TRBJ1-5
v_gene: TRBV9
d_gene: TRBD1
abundance: NA
CDR3aa: CASSSTGGRGQPQHF
CDR3nt: TGTGCCAGCAGTAGCACAGGGGGTCGAGGGCAGCCCCAGCATTTT

j_gene: TRBJ2-5
v_gene: TRBV12-5
d_gene: NA
abundance: NA
CDR3aa: CASGLWGAETQYF
CDR3nt: TGTGCTAGTGGTTTGTGGGGGGCCGAGACCCAGTACTTC

j_gene: TRBJ2-2
v_gene: TRBV19
d_gene: NA
abundance: NA
CDR3aa: CASSLSGTGELFF
CDR3nt: TGTGCCAGTAGTTTGAGCGGCACCGGGGAGCTGTTTTTT